The 14 T cell receptor beta chains listed next were all sequenced from one sample in a study of cytomegalovirus exposure and HLA in healthy donors (dated by TCRdb to 2015 to 2018). The receptor library was made with the immunoSEQ multiplex PCR assay. TCRdb provides this immuneACCESS table in a form limited to in-frame rearrangements. Some clones are lacking; in checked studies, under half of them reflect an unresolved V gene, and why the rest are absent is not known. This sample lists some 250,000 clones; around 90% were detected once. Together, the top ten hold less than 0.4% of the sample. The sample was PBMCs. Receptors were obtained from a woman aged 18-29 years in good health and CMV-seronegative.

The chain couples TRBV27 to TRBJ1-2; D unclear. Germline V gene lookup returns CDR1 MNHEY and CDR2 SMNVEV (reference sequence). The CDR3 length is 12 residues. V was pared by 4 bases and J by 4 bases, with 7 bases between. The CDR3 sequence: CASSSGSYGYTF. The CDR3 DNA reads TGTGCCAGCAGTTCTGGGAGCTATGGCTACACCTTC.

This clone has just one count. This chain joins TRBV4-1 and TRBJ1-5, with D hard to call. The germline V gene has CDR1 MGHRA and CDR2 YSYEKL. Trimming removed 1 base at V and 4 bases at J, with 17 bases between. The CDR3 totals 17 residues. CDR3 nucleotide sequence: TGCGCCAGCAGCCAAGTGCCAGGTGGAGGTCGTAATCAGCCCCAGCATTTT. It encodes CASSQVPGGGRNQPQHF.

The chain uses TRBV7-3 and TRBJ2-1; 7 bases line up with TRBD2. From germline, CDR1 is SGHTA and CDR2 FQGTGA. The CDR3 consists of 14 residues. With V trimmed by 5 bases and J by 4 bases, 5 bases remained unmatched. This CDR3 is CASSVGGTYNEQFF. CDR3 DNA: TGTGCCAGCAGCGTCGGGGGGACTTACAATGAGCAGTTCTTC.

J is TRBJ2-1 and V is TRBV6-6; 10 bases line up with TRBD1. CDR3 length: 16 amino acids. V was clipped by 2 bases and J by 9 bases; unmatched bases: 10. CDR1 and CDR2 (germline): MNHNY, SVGAGI (reference sequence). DNA for the CDR3: TGTGCCAGCAGTTACGCTCGGGACAGGGGAGGCGGTGAGCAGTTCTTC. It is translated as CASSYARDRGGGEQFF.

The chain carries TRBV29-1 and TRBJ2-7; 11 bases line up with TRBD1. The V gene's germline CDR1 is SQVTM and CDR2 ANQGSEA. The CDR3 has 15 amino acids. After removal of 1 base from V and 2 bases from J, the junction contained 4 bases not matched to a gene. In DNA form, the CDR3 reads TGCAGCGTTGAAGCCCTGGGACAGGGGGCCTACGAGCAGTACTTC. Translation: CSVEALGQGAYEQYF.

CDR3 bases: TGTGCCAGCAGCCCATTGGCCGGGACAGGTGGGGTTGGGAGCAATCAGCCCCAGCATTTT. This codes for CASSPLAGTGGVGSNQPQHF. The gene calls are TRBV7-3 and TRBJ1-5, with 8 positions matching TRBD1. The CDR3 loop spans 20 amino acids. CDR1 SGHTA and CDR2 FQGTGA come from the germline V gene. Trimming cost V 5 bases and J 1 base; bases outside gene matches: 19.

This clone was detected once. The chain combines TRBV5-6 with TRBJ1-5; tentative D call: TRBD1 (6 bases). V lost 1 base, J lost 6 bases, and 11 bases lay in between. Germline assignment: CDR1 SGHDT and CDR2 YYEEEE. The CDR3 contains 14 residues. The CDR3 loop is CASSLWQGFQPQHF. The CDR3 DNA reads TGTGCCAGCAGCTTGTGGCAGGGGTTTCAGCCCCAGCATTTT.

V gene TRBV7-3 combines with J gene TRBJ2-3; 8 bases fit TRBD2. In germline, CDR1 is SGHTA, CDR2 FQGTGA. This CDR3 has 16 amino acids. V lost 3 bases and J lost 3; bases outside the gene matches: 8. The CDR3 nucleotides are TGTGCCAGCAGCTTTATGTCGGGGGGGCGTACAGATACGCAGTATTTT. It specifies CASSFMSGGRTDTQYF. The complete variable domain, with remaining parts taken from reference TRBV7-3 and TRBJ2-3, reads GAGVSQTPSNKVTEKGKYVELRCDPISGHTALYWYRQSLGQGPEFLIYFQGTGAADDSGLPNDRFFAVRPEGSVSTLKIQRTERGDSAVYLCASSFMSGGRTDTQYFGPGTRLTVL.

The chain links TRBV14 to TRBJ2-5, with D possibly being TRBD2 (6 bases). The CDR3 totals 13 residues. Germline values: CDR1 SGHDN, CDR2 FVKESK. Between the trimmed V and J ends, which lost 1 base and 5 bases, there was a span of 8 bases. The CDR3 spells CASSQAGEETQYF. CDR3 in DNA: TGTGCCAGCAGCCAAGCGGGGGAGGAGACCCAGTACTTC.

The chain uses TRBV18 and TRBJ1-2, with 7 positions matching TRBD1. Germline loops: CDR1 KGHSH, CDR2 LQKENI. The CDR3 consists of 15 residues. The V and J ends lost 1 base and 5 bases, in that order; junction bases with no gene match: 7. The CDR3 loop reads CASSPLSGQTYGYTF. CDR3 nucleotides: TGTGCCAGCTCACCACTTTCGGGACAGACTTATGGCTACACCTTC.

The V call is TRBV5-1, the J call TRBJ2-2; 8 nucleotides match TRBD2. CDR3 length equals 15 residues. Unmatched junction bases numbered 10, after V lost 5 bases and J lost 7 bases. Germline CDR1 SGHRS, CDR2 YFSETQ. Here the CDR3 DNA reads TGCGCCAGCAGAGTCGGCGGGGGGCGAGGCGGGGAGCTGTTTTTT. The encoded protein is CASRVGGGRGGELFF.

The V call is TRBV5-1, the J call TRBJ1-2; 8 nucleotides align to TRBD1. Trimming cost V 3 bases and J 5 bases; bases outside gene matches: 3. CDR3 length: 13 amino acids. Per germline, CDR1 SGHRS and CDR2 YFSETQ. The CDR3 DNA follows: TGCGCCAGCAGCTGGACAGGGTTGTATGGCTACACCTTC. This encodes CASSWTGLYGYTF.

This clone was seen only once. This chain uses TRBV7-2 with TRBJ1-5, with D unclear. The CDR3 covers 14 residues. With 5 bases removed from V and 6 bases from J, the gap between germline ends came to 14 bases. In germline, CDR1 is SGHTA, CDR2 FQGNSA. CDR3 sequence reads: CASSPTPVVQPQHF. The CDR3 nucleotides read TGTGCCAGCAGCCCAACACCCGTGGTTCAGCCCCAGCATTTT. Complete variable domain (other parts from reference TRBV7-2 and TRBJ1-5): GAGVSQSPSNKVTEKGKDVELRCDPISGHTALYWYRQSLGQGLEFLIYFQGNSAPDKSGLPSDRFSAERTGGSVSTLTIQRTQQEDSAVYLCASSPTPVVQPQHFGDGTRLSIL.

The chain has TRBV9 and TRBJ2-1; 7 nucleotides agree with TRBD2. Germline lookup yields CDR1 SGDLS and CDR2 YYNGEE. The CDR3 length is 13 residues. Trimming removed 2 bases from V and 7 bases from J; junction bases left unmatched: 3. The CDR3 sequence is CASSVGGFNEQFF. The CDR3 DNA follows: TGTGCCAGCAGCGTGGGGGGGTTTAATGAGCAGTTCTTC.